This entry lists 3 T cell receptor beta chains sequenced from one sample in a study of CD8+ T cells in alopecia areata. Extracted RNA was reverse transcribed into cDNA, the sequencing template. Sequencing was performed with immunoSEQ multiplex PCR; in TCRdb, only in-frame clones are kept and a portion is missing. The sample lists approximately 98,000 clones, around 59% seen once, with 20% to 25% in the top ten. Sequences were obtained from CD8+ T cells sorted from blood. The receptors stem from a human donor in good health.

The J gene is TRBJ2-5, the V gene TRBV6-6; either TRBD1 or TRBD2 may supply D (5 bases each). V shed 4 bases and J shed 5 bases, with 11 bases lying between them. Germline V CDR1 and CDR2: MNHNY, SVGAGI (reference sequence). This CDR3 has 13 residues. This CDR3 is CASSSPGTETQYF. CDR3 coding DNA: TGTGCCAGCAGTTCCCCAGGGACGGAGACCCAGTACTTC.

This clone has just one count. The chain is built from TRBV11-2 and TRBJ2-5; the match to TRBD2 covers 7 bases. CDR3 length equals 15 residues. V dropped 1 base and J dropped 2; count of bases not matched to a gene: 4. CDR1 and CDR2 from the germline V gene are SGHAT and FQNNGV. The DNA of the CDR3 is TGTGCCAGCAGCTTAGGGGCTAGCGGTCAAGAGACCCAGTACTTC. Translating gives CASSLGASGQETQYF.

The chain is built from TRBV27 and TRBJ2-2, with 9 nucleotides matching TRBD2. The CDR3 is 17 amino acids. The V gene's germline CDR1 is MNHEY and CDR2 SMNVEV (reference sequence). After removal of 4 bases from V and 10 bases from J, the junction contained 16 bases not matched to a gene. The DNA of the CDR3 is TGTGCCAGCAGTTCCCGTCAATGGGCGGGGGGGCCTGTGGAGCTGTTTTTT. Protein sequence: CASSSRQWAGGPVELFF.